Below are 10 T cell receptor beta chains sequenced from a single sample in a study of graft-versus-host responses after intestinal transplantation. No antigen has been identified for these receptors. Libraries were prepared by immunoSEQ multiplex PCR; TCRdb keeps only in-frame clonotypes and omits some of them. The sample lists about 100,000 clones, about 90% occurring once. The sample was unstimulated CD4+ T cells sorted from spleen or lymph node cells, taken before transplant. The receptors were sampled from a human donor who was the organ donor for an intestinal transplant.

The genes are TRBV5-8 and TRBJ1-1; unclear D gene. CDR1 SGHTS and CDR2 YDEGEE come from the germline V gene. CDR3 length: 14 residues. V was shortened by 0 bases and J by 11 bases, with 17 bases between the two germline ends. The DNA for the CDR3 is TGTGCCAGCAGCTTGGGGAAATTGGTTGTTGGGGCTTTCTTT. This gives the protein CASSLGKLVVGAFF. Drawing the rest from reference TRBV5-8 and TRBJ1-1, the complete variable domain is EAGVTQSPTHLIKTRGQQATLRCSPISGHTSVYWYQQALGLGLQFLLWYDEGEERNRGNFPPRFSGRQFPNYSSELNVNALELEDSALYLCASSLGKLVVGAFFGQGTRLTVV.

The J gene is TRBJ2-1, the V gene TRBV4-1; 10 nucleotides match TRBD1. Germline V lookup: CDR1 MGHRA, CDR2 YSYEKL. With V trimmed by 5 bases and J by 1 base, 2 bases remained unmatched. The CDR3 runs to 15 residues. The CDR3 DNA follows: TGCGCCAGCAGCAGGGGACAGGGGTCCTACAATGAGCAGTTCTTC. It codes for CASSRGQGSYNEQFF.

The chain joins TRBV28 to TRBJ2-7; D may be TRBD2 (7 bases). V lost 7 bases and J 3 bases, leaving 10 bases between the germline ends. The CDR3 consists of 12 residues. The germline V gene has CDR1 MDHEN and CDR2 SYDVKM. DNA for the CDR3: TGTGCCAGCACCGGGGGGCTCTACGAGCAGTACTTC. Encoded protein: CASTGGLYEQYF.

The V call is TRBV15, the J call TRBJ2-1; D could derive from TRBD1 or TRBD2 (5 bases each). Trimming shortened V by 0 bases and J by 7 bases, and 13 bases separated the two germline ends. Per germline, CDR1 LNHNV and CDR2 YYDKDF (reference sequence). The length of the CDR3 is 15 residues. CDR3 residues: CATSRDIGTENEQFF. The CDR3 coding sequence is TGTGCCACCAGCAGAGATATTGGGACCGAGAATGAGCAGTTCTTC.

The chain is built from TRBV4-2 and TRBJ2-5; possibly TRBD1 or TRBD2 for D (5 bases each). This CDR3 is built from 15 residues. V dropped 0 bases and J dropped 9 bases, with 17 bases sitting between them. In germline, CDR1 is LGHNA, CDR2 YNFKEQ. In DNA, the CDR3 is TGTGCCAGCAGCCAAGAAGGGACGCGACCTGGGGCCCAGTACTTC. It encodes CASSQEGTRPGAQYF.

The rearrangement uses TRBV6-5 and TRBJ2-7; D perhaps matches TRBD1 (6 bases). Trimming took 0 bases from V and 3 from J, leaving 12 bases between them. The germline gives CDR1 MNHEY, CDR2 SVGAGI. The CDR3 runs to 15 residues. In DNA, the CDR3 is TGTGCCAGCAGTTACTCGTATGGGACATTCTACGAGCAGTACTTC. Translation gives CASSYSYGTFYEQYF.

The table lists this clone with a few counts. This chain joins TRBV2 and TRBJ1-4; 8 bases agree with TRBD1. Germline-derived CDR1 and CDR2 are SNHLY and FYNNEI. V dropped 4 bases and J dropped 7; count of bases not matched to a gene: 5. The CDR3 is 14 residues long. The CDR3: CASSVGTGSEKLFF. In DNA, the CDR3 is TGTGCCAGCAGTGTTGGGACAGGCAGTGAAAAACTGTTTTTT.

The CDR3 nucleotides read TGCGCCAGCAGTGAAGGTAGGGCGGAAAGCACAGATACGCAGTATTTT. It is translated as CASSEGRAESTDTQYF. The rearrangement uses TRBV10-1 and TRBJ2-3; D remains ambiguous. CDR1 and CDR2 from the germline V gene are WNHNN and SYGVQD (reference sequence). V was cut by 3 bases and J by 0 bases, with 13 bases left in between. The CDR3 consists of 16 residues.

The chain has TRBV10-3 and TRBJ2-7; 9 bases align to TRBD1. Germline V CDR1 and CDR2: ENHRY, SYGVKD. This CDR3 region has 14 residues. V lost 5 bases to trimming and J lost 0 bases; unmatched junction nucleotides: 2. The CDR3 is CAISRTGDSYEQYF. CDR3 nucleotides: TGTGCCATCAGTAGGACAGGGGACTCCTACGAGCAGTACTTC.

Points on this clone: This specimen includes other DNA sequences encoding the same CDR3. The V gene is TRBV6-4, the J gene TRBJ2-3; 7 bases are shared with TRBD2. Germline V gene lookup returns CDR1 MRHNA and CDR2 SNTAGT. With 2 bases clipped from V and 1 base from J, the junction kept 0 bases outside the gene matches. The length of the CDR3 is 14 residues. This CDR3 reads CASSDSGGTDTQYF. The CDR3 region has the DNA TGTGCCAGCAGTGACAGCGGGGGCACAGATACGCAGTATTTT.